These T cell receptor beta chains were read from a single sample in a study of blood T cell repertoires in COVID-19. Clones were sequenced by immunoSEQ multiplex PCR, and TCRdb holds only the in-frame ones, with some missing. The data contain about 170,000 clones, roughly 85% of them singletons. Sequences were obtained from PBMCs or T cells enriched from blood (not recorded which). The receptors shown here come from a woman aged 70-85 years in a cohort exposed to, infected with or recovered from COVID-19 (not recorded which). The CDR3 runs from the conserved cysteine through the conserved F or W. D genes are given only for firm matches. Clone size is shown for a subset of rows, as once, few, many or a class of expanded clone.

D: NA; J: TRBJ2-3; size: NA; V: TRBV18; CDR3: CASSTPVGTDTQYF; DNA: TGTGCCAGCTCGACACCCGTTGGCACAGATACGCAGTATTTT
D: TRBD1; J: TRBJ2-2; size: NA; V: TRBV4-1; CDR3: CASSQVLRGRVTGELFF; DNA: TGCGCCAGCAGCCAAGTGTTGAGGGGGCGGGTCACCGGGGAGCTGTTTTTT
D: TRBD1; J: TRBJ1-1; size: NA; V: TRBV18; CDR3: CASSTSGGFWTEAFF; DNA: TGTGCCAGCTCAACCTCAGGGGGCTTTTGGACTGAAGCTTTCTTT
D: TRBD1; J: TRBJ1-1; size: NA; V: TRBV14; CDR3: CASSRGTGGSVVTEAFF; DNA: TGTGCCAGCAGCCGGGGGACAGGGGGATCGGTAGTCACTGAAGCTTTCTTT
D: NA; J: TRBJ2-7; size: few; V: TRBV5-1; CDR3: CASSPERGPNIQKYF; DNA: TGCGCCAGCAGCCCCGAAAGGGGTCCTAATATTCAAAAGTACTTC
D: NA; J: TRBJ2-4; size: NA; V: TRBV20-1; CDR3: CSAKSENIQYF; DNA: TGCAGTGCCAAATCAGAAAACATTCAGTACTTC
D: TRBD1; J: TRBJ1-6; size: NA; V: TRBV6-2/TRBV6-3; CDR3: CASSFRQGEDSPLHF; DNA: TGTGCCAGCAGTTTCCGACAGGGAGAGGATTCACCCCTCCACTTT
D: NA; J: TRBJ2-3; size: NA; V: TRBV6-5; CDR3: CASSRLGYLDTQYF; DNA: TGTGCCAGCAGTCGACTTGGTTACTTAGATACGCAGTATTTT
D: NA; J: TRBJ2-1; size: NA; V: TRBV5-4; CDR3: CASSLWRDRSYNEQFF; DNA: TGTGCCAGCAGCTTGTGGCGGGATCGGTCCTACAATGAGCAGTTCTTC
D: TRBD2; J: TRBJ2-3; size: few; V: TRBV28; CDR3: CASSFSAGAAVVTDTQYF; DNA: TGTGCCAGCAGTTTTTCCGCGGGAGCCGCTGTGGTCACAGATACGCAGTATTTT
D: TRBD2; J: TRBJ2-7; size: once; V: TRBV6-5; CDR3: CASTSSGIRPYEQYF; DNA: TGTGCCAGCACTTCTAGCGGGATCCGCCCCTACGAGCAGTACTTC
D: NA; J: TRBJ2-7; size: NA; V: TRBV11-3; CDR3: CASSYIHDYEQYF; DNA: TGTGCCAGCAGCTATATACACGATTACGAGCAGTACTTC
D: TRBD1; J: TRBJ1-3; size: NA; V: TRBV18; CDR3: CASSPMGQSYSGNTIYF; DNA: TGTGCCAGCTCCCCAATGGGACAGTCATACTCTGGAAACACCATATATTTT
D: NA; J: TRBJ1-1; size: NA; V: TRBV29-1; CDR3: CSILKAGEPFF; DNA: TGCAGTATACTAAAAGCGGGAGAACCTTTCTTT
D: TRBD1; J: TRBJ1-1; size: NA; V: TRBV9; CDR3: CASSPRQGGYTEAFF; DNA: TGTGCCAGCAGCCCAAGACAGGGGGGGTACACTGAAGCTTTCTTT
D: NA; J: TRBJ2-1; size: NA; V: TRBV18; CDR3: CASSPTVPSSYNEQFF; DNA: TGTGCCAGCTCACCCACTGTACCATCCTCCTACAATGAGCAGTTCTTC
D: TRBD1; J: TRBJ2-7; size: once; V: TRBV11-2; CDR3: CASSLNRGEQYF; DNA: TGTGCCAGCAGCTTAAACAGGGGCGAGCAGTACTTC
D: NA; J: TRBJ2-3; size: NA; V: TRBV25-1; CDR3: CASSHPGPDTQYF; DNA: TGTGCCAGCAGCCATCCAGGGCCAGATACGCAGTATTTT
D: NA; J: TRBJ2-7; size: NA; V: TRBV2; CDR3: CASSPQGSSYEQYF; DNA: TGTGCCAGCAGTCCACAGGGCTCATCTTACGAGCAGTACTTC
D: TRBD2; J: TRBJ2-5; size: once; V: TRBV24-1; CDR3: CATSEGGGAGETQYF; DNA: TGTGCCACCAGTGAGGGCGGGGGGGCGGGAGAGACCCAGTACTTC
D: NA; J: TRBJ2-3; size: few; V: TRBV11-2; CDR3: CASSPSGTDTQYF; DNA: TGTGCCAGCAGCCCTTCCGGGACAGATACGCAGTATTTT
D: NA; J: TRBJ2-3; size: NA; V: TRBV11-3; CDR3: CASTGEKGFTDTQYF; DNA: TGTGCCAGCACGGGGGAAAAGGGGTTTACAGATACGCAGTATTTT
D: NA; J: TRBJ1-6; size: NA; V: TRBV9; CDR3: CASSVGHSNSPLHF; DNA: TGTGCCAGCAGCGTGGGACACAGCAATTCACCCCTCCACTTT
D: NA; J: TRBJ2-3; size: NA; V: TRBV9; CDR3: CARERQFPEDTQYF; DNA: TGTGCCAGAGAGCGACAGTTCCCAGAAGATACGCAGTATTTT
D: TRBD1; J: TRBJ2-3; size: NA; V: TRBV7-2; CDR3: CASSFGTGSIPSTDTQYF; DNA: TGTGCCAGCAGCTTCGGGACAGGGTCGATCCCTAGCACAGATACGCAGTATTTT
D: NA; J: TRBJ1-2; size: many; V: TRBV4-3; CDR3: CASSLFPLWSANLNYDSSGYTF; DNA: TGCGCCAGCAGCCTATTTCCCCTGTGGTCCGCAAACCTGAACTATGATTCTTCGGGCTACACCTTC
D: TRBD2; J: TRBJ2-1; size: NA; V: TRBV11-2; CDR3: CASSPQRLAPNEQFF; DNA: TGTGCCAGCAGTCCCCAGAGACTAGCGCCCAATGAGCAGTTCTTC
D: NA; J: TRBJ2-3; size: once; V: TRBV29-1; CDR3: CSVDSTGAGRTDTQYF; DNA: TGCAGCGTTGATTCCACGGGAGCAGGGCGCACAGATACGCAGTATTTT
D: TRBD1; J: TRBJ2-7; size: NA; V: TRBV27; CDR3: CASSYAGTGVHEQYF; DNA: TGTGCCAGCAGTTACGCCGGGACAGGGGTCCACGAGCAGTACTTC
D: TRBD2; J: TRBJ2-2; size: NA; V: TRBV7-7; CDR3: CASSLAPAGVLGGELFF; DNA: TGTGCTAGCAGCTTAGCGCCGGCGGGAGTGCTTGGCGGGGAGCTGTTTTTT
D: TRBD2; J: TRBJ2-1; size: NA; V: TRBV25-1; CDR3: CASSEVSREAGAYNEQFF; DNA: TGTGCCAGCAGTGAAGTCAGTAGGGAAGCGGGAGCCTACAATGAGCAGTTCTTC
D: TRBD1; J: TRBJ2-2; size: NA; V: TRBV10-3; CDR3: CAISGAGTGNTGELFF; DNA: TGTGCCATCTCTGGGGCCGGGACAGGGAACACCGGGGAGCTGTTTTTT
D: NA; J: TRBJ2-7; size: NA; V: TRBV11-3; CDR3: CASSLGSRLVSYEQYF; DNA: TGTGCCAGCAGCTTAGGGTCCCGGTTGGTCTCCTACGAGCAGTACTTC
D: NA; J: TRBJ1-3; size: NA; V: TRBV30; CDR3: CAWSPLNSGNTIYF; DNA: TGTGCCTGGAGTCCACTCAACTCTGGAAACACCATATATTTT
D: NA; J: TRBJ1-1; size: NA; V: TRBV20-1; CDR3: CSAPTVGQVFF; DNA: TGCAGTGCTCCCACCGTCGGACAAGTCTTCTTT
D: TRBD2; J: TRBJ2-5; size: NA; V: TRBV20-1; CDR3: CSASLAGGSSQETQYF; DNA: TGCAGTGCTAGTCTCGCGGGAGGGAGCTCCCAAGAGACCCAGTACTTC